This TCR beta chain was recovered during a study of CD8 T cells in Susac syndrome. Germline V gene sequence: CDR1 SGHNT, CDR2 YYREEE (reference sequence). This CDR3 region has 17 residues. Between the trimmed V and J ends, which lost 0 bases and 4 bases, there was a span of 20 bases. Sequencing of TCR beta covered CD8+ and CD4+ T cells obtained from blood. Patients with Susac syndrome met the recently defined diagnostic criteria for definite or probable disease. TEMRA cells were FACS-enriched, while CD8+ and CD4+ T cells were negatively isolated. RNA was extracted with the RNeasy kit, and a quantity of 0.5 to 1 ug was reverse transcribed using random hexamers. The TCR beta CDR3 was amplified by immunoSEQ multiplex PCR across 54 Vbeta, 13 Jbeta. Using its own MiXCR run on the immunoSEQ multiplex PCR reads, TCRdb lists one record per CDR3 protein. Of 150,000 to 200,000 distinct CDR3 sequences listed, roughly 94% are singletons.

The gene calls are TRBV5-4 and TRBJ2-7; D possibly corresponds to TRBD1 (7 bases). The receptor comes from a human donor with Susac syndrome. Sequencing used CD8+ T cells from PBMCs. For the CDR3, the DNA is TGTGCCAGCAGCTTGGCAGCCCCGGCAGGGGGAGGATACGAGCAGTACTTC. It translates to CASSLAAPAGGGYEQYF.